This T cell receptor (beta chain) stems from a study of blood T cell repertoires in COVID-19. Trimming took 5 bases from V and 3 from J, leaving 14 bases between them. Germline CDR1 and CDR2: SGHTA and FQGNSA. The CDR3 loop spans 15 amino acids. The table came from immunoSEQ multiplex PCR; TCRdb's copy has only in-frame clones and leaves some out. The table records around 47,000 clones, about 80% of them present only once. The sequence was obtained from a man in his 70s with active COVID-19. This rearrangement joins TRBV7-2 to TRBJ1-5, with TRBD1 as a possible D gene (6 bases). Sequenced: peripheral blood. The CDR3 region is CASSGGRAYNQPQHF. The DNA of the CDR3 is TGTGCCAGCAGCGGGGGCAGGGCTTACAATCAGCCCCAGCATTTT.